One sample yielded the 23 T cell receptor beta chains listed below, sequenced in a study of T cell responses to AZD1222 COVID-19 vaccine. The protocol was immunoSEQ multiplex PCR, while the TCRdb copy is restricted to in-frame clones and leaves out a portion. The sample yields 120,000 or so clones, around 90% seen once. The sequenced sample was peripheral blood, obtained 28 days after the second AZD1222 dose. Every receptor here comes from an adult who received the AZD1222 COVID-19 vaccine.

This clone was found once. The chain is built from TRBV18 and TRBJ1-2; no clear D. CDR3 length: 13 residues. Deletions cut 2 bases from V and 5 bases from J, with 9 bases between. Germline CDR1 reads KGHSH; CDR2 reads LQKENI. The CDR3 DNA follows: TGTGCCAGCTCACCAGGAACCCAATATGGCTACACCTTC. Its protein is CASSPGTQYGYTF.

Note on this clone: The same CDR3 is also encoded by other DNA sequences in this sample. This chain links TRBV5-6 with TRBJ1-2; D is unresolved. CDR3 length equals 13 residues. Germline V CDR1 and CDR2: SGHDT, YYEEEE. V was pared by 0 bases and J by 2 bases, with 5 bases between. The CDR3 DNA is TGTGCCAGCAGCTTGGGGCAGAACTATGGCTACACCTTC. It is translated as CASSLGQNYGYTF.

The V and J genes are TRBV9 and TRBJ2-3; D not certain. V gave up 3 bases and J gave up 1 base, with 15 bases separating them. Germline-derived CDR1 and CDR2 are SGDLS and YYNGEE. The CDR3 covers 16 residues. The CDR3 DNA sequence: TGTGCCAGCAGCGCTTCCCCCCTCGCTGGCACAGATACGCAGTATTTT. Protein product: CASSASPLAGTDTQYF.

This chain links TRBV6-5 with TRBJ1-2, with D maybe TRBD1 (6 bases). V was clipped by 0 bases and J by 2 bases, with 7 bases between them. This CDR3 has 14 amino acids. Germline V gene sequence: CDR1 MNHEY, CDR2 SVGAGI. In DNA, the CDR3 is TGTGCCAGCAGTTACTCTCAGGGGAACTATGGCTACACCTTC. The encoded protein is CASSYSQGNYGYTF.

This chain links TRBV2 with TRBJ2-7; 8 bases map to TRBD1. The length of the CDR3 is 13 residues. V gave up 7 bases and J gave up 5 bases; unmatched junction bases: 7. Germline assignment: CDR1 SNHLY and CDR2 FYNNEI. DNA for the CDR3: TGTGCCAGCAAGAAAGGACAGGGCCACGAGCAGTACTTC. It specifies CASKKGQGHEQYF.

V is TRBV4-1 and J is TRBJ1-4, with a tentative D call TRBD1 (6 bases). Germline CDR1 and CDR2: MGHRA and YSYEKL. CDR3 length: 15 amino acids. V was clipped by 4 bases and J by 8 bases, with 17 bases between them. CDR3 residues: CASSLRGAQQEKLFF. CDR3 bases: TGCGCCAGCAGCCTAAGGGGGGCGCAGCAGGAAAAACTGTTTTTT.

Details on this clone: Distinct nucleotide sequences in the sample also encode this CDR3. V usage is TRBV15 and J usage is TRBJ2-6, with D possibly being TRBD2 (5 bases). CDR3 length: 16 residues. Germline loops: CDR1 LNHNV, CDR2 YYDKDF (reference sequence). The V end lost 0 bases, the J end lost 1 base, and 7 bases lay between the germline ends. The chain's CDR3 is CATSRDRGSGANVLTF. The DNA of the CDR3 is TGTGCCACCAGCAGAGATCGAGGGTCTGGGGCCAACGTCCTGACTTTC.

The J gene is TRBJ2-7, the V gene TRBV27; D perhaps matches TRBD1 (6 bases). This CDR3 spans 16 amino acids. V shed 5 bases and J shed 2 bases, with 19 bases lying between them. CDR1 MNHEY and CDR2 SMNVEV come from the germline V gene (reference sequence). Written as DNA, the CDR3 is TGTGCCAGCAGTCCCCATATTGCCAGGGGAGCCTACGAGCAGTACTTC. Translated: CASSPHIARGAYEQYF.

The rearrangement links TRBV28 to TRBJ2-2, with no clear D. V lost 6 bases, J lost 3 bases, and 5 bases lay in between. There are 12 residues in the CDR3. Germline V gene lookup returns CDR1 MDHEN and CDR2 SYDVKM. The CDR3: CASRGYTGELFF. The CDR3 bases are TGTGCCAGCAGGGGGTACACCGGGGAGCTGTTTTTT.

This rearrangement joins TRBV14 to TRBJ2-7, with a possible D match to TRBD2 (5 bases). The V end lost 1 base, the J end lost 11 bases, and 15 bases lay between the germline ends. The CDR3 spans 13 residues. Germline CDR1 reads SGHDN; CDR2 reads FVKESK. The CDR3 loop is CASSQGSGPSEYF. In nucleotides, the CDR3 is TGTGCCAGCAGCCAAGGCAGCGGCCCCTCGGAGTACTTC.

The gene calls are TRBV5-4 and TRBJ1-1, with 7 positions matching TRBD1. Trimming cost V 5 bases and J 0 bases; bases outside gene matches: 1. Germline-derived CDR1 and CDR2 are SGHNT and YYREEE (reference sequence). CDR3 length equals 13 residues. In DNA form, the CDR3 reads TGTGCCAGCAGGGGACAGATGAACACTGAAGCTTTCTTT. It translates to CASRGQMNTEAFF.

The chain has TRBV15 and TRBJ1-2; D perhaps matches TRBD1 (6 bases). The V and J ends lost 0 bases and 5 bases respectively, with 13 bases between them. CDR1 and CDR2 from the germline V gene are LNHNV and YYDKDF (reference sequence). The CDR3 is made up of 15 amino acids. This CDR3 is CATSRDLQGKYGYTF. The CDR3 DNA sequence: TGTGCCACCAGCAGAGATCTGCAGGGGAAATATGGCTACACCTTC.

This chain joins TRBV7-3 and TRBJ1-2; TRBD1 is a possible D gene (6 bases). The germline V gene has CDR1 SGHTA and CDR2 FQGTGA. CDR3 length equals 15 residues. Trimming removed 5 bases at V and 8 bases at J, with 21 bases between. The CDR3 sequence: CASSPTGGRLEGYTF. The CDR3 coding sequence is TGTGCCAGCAGCCCCACTGGGGGGCGATTGGAGGGCTACACCTTC.

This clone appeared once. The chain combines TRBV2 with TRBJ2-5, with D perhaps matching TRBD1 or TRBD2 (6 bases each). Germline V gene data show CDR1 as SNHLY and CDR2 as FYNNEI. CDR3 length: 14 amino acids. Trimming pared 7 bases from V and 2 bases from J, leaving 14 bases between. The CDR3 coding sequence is TGTGCCAGCAAAGGGGGGATTGTTCAAGAGACCCAGTACTTC. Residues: CASKGGIVQETQYF.

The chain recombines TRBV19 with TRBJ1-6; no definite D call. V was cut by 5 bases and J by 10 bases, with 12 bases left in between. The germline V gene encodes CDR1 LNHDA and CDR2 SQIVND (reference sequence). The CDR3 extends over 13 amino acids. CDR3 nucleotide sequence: TGTGCCAGTAGTTGGCGGTACGGCTCACCCCTCCACTTT. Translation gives CASSWRYGSPLHF.

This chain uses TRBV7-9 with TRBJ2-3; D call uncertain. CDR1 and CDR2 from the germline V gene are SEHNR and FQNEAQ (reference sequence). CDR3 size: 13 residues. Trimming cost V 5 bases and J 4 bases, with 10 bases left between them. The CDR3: CASSGSDPDTQYF. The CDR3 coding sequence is TGTGCCAGCAGCGGCTCCGATCCAGATACGCAGTATTTT.

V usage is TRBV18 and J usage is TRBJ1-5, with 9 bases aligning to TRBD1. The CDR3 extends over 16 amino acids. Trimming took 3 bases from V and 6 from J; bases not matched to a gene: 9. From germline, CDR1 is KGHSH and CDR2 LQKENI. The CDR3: CASSPDPGQGIQPQHF. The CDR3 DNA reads TGTGCCAGCTCACCGGATCCGGGACAGGGCATTCAGCCCCAGCATTTT.

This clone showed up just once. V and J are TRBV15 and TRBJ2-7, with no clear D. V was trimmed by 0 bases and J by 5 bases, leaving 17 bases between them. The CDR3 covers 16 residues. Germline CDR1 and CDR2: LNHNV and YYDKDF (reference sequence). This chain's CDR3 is CATSRDWAARGDEQYF. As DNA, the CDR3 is TGTGCCACCAGCAGAGATTGGGCGGCCCGAGGTGACGAGCAGTACTTC.

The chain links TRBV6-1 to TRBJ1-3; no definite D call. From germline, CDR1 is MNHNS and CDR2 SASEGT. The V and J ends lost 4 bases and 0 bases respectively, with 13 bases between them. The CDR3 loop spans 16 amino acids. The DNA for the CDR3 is TGTGCCAGCAGTGTATTAGTTGAAAGCTCTGGAAACACCATATATTTT. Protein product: CASSVLVESSGNTIYF.

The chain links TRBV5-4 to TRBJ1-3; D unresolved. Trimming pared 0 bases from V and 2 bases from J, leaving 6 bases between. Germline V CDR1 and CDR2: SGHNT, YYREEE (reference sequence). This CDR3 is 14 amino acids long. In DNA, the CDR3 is TGTGCCAGCAGCTTGGAAGGGACTGGAAACACCATATATTTT. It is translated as CASSLEGTGNTIYF.

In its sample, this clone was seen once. The CDR3 here is CASSQGWTGGPTDTQYF. The CDR3 DNA is TGCGCCAGCAGCCAAGGTTGGACAGGGGGGCCCACAGATACGCAGTATTTT. The rearrangement uses TRBV4-3 and TRBJ2-3; 10 positions match TRBD1. The germline V gene encodes CDR1 LGHNA and CDR2 YSLEER. This CDR3 comprises 17 residues. The V gene end was trimmed by 1 base and the J gene end by 2 bases; junction bases not matched to a gene: 6.

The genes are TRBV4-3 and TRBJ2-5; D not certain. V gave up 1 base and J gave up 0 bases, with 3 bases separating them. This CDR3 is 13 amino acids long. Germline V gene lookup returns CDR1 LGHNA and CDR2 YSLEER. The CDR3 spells CASSQVNQETQYF. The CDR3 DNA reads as TGCGCCAGCAGCCAAGTCAACCAAGAGACCCAGTACTTC.

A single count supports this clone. The CDR3 is CASSQGGGALAYEQYF. DNA for the CDR3: TGCGCCAGCAGCCAAGGAGGGGGGGCTCTCGCCTACGAGCAGTACTTC. The genes are TRBV4-1 and TRBJ2-7; D perhaps matches TRBD2 (7 bases). Germline-derived CDR1 and CDR2 are MGHRA and YSYEKL. V shed 1 base and J shed 2 bases, with 15 bases lying between them. CDR3 length: 16 amino acids.